The 12 T cell receptor beta chains given below trace back to one sample, sequenced in a study of T-cell memory formation after mild COVID-19. TCRdb passed the 5' RACE reads through MiXCR, listing each CDR3 protein once. The table shows 300,000 to 350,000 distinct CDR3 sequences, with around 15% occurring only once. The sequencing input was PBMCs or a T cell subset sorted from them (not recorded which). The origin of the receptors is a man between 18 and 29 years old who had mild COVID-19 (a few samples of this study predate the infection). Cell type and time point are not known.

This clonotype was counted ten times or more. The chain joins TRBV7-2 to TRBJ1-2; 7 nucleotides line up with TRBD1. This CDR3 spans 14 amino acids. Germline V CDR1 and CDR2: SGHTA, FQGNSA. The V gene end was trimmed by 5 bases and the J gene end by 8 bases; junction bases not matched to a gene: 11. CDR3 sequence (DNA): TGTGCCAGCAGCCGTGCCCGGACAGGCGCAGGCTACACCTTC. This codes for CASSRARTGAGYTF. The full variable domain, with the rest looked up from reference TRBV7-2 and TRBJ1-2, is GAGVSQSPSNKVTEKGKDVELRCDPISGHTALYWYRQSLGQGLEFLIYFQGNSAPDKSGLPSDRFSAERTGGSVSTLTIQRTQQEDSAVYLCASSRARTGAGYTFGSGTRLTVV.

V is TRBV5-1 and J is TRBJ2-7, with 9 bases aligning to TRBD1. The CDR3 is 15 amino acids. From germline, CDR1 is SGHRS and CDR2 YFSETQ. V shed 8 bases and J 4 bases; nucleotides not matched to a gene: 13. The CDR3 protein is CASKTGTGSWYEQYF. The CDR3, as DNA: TGCGCCAGTAAAACCGGGACAGGGTCTTGGTACGAGCAGTACTTC.

This chain uses TRBV20-1 with TRBJ2-3; D remains unclear. V lost 1 base to trimming and J lost 2 bases, with 7 bases between them. The CDR3 covers 13 residues. The germline V gene encodes CDR1 DFQATT and CDR2 SNEGSKA (reference sequence). The CDR3 nucleotides read TGCAGTGCTAGAGTCGGAGCCACAGATACGCAGTATTTT. Its protein product is CSARVGATDTQYF.

The rearrangement joins TRBV7-2 to TRBJ1-6, with D unclear. The ends were cut back, 5 bases at V and 6 bases at J, with 11 bases in the middle. The germline V gene has CDR1 SGHTA and CDR2 FQGNSA. The length of the CDR3 is 14 residues. Here the CDR3 reads CASSPAAGNSPLHF. CDR3 bases: TGTGCCAGCAGCCCTGCGGCCGGTAATTCACCCCTCCACTTT.

CDR3 in DNA: TGTGCCAGCAGCTTAGAGGGTCGGTATGGCTACACCTTC. It codes for CASSLEGRYGYTF. The chain is built from TRBV11-2 and TRBJ1-2; D unclear. Trimming stripped 0 bases from V and 5 bases from J, with 7 bases between. The CDR3 loop spans 13 amino acids. Germline V gene sequence: CDR1 SGHAT, CDR2 FQNNGV.

This clonotype was seen only a few times. V and J are TRBV7-9 and TRBJ1-2, with 10 bases matching TRBD1. The CDR3 extends over 14 amino acids. V lost 6 bases, J lost 8 bases, and 9 bases stayed unmatched. Per germline, CDR1 SEHNR and CDR2 FQNEAQ (reference sequence). In DNA form, the CDR3 reads TGTGCCAGCAGTCAAGCGGGACAGGGGTCAGGCTACACCTTC. This gives the protein CASSQAGQGSGYTF. The complete variable domain, with remaining parts taken from reference TRBV7-9 and TRBJ1-2, reads DTGVSQNPRHKITKRGQNVTFRCDPISEHNRLYWYRQTLGQGPEFLTYFQNEAQLEKSRLLSDRFSAERPKGSFSTLEIQRTEQGDSAMYLCASSQAGQGSGYTFGSGTRLTVV.

This clonotype was counted a few times. The chain has TRBV29-1 and TRBJ2-2, with 7 bases lining up with TRBD1. This CDR3 is built from 13 residues. CDR1 SQVTM and CDR2 ANQGSEA come from the germline V gene. V was clipped by 7 bases and J by 1 base; unmatched bases: 3. The CDR3 region has the DNA TGCAGCGCCGGGACAGAGAACACCGGGGAGCTGTTTTTT. Its translation: CSAGTENTGELFF.

This clonotype was observed a handful of times. This chain links TRBV20-1 with TRBJ2-3, with D perhaps assigned TRBD1 or TRBD2 (5 bases each). Germline V lookup: CDR1 DFQATT, CDR2 SNEGSKA (reference sequence). This CDR3 has 13 residues. V was pared by 2 bases and J by 6 bases, with 12 bases between. The CDR3 sequence: CSARSGAGDTQYF. As DNA, the CDR3 is TGCAGTGCTAGATCCGGGGCCGGGGATACGCAGTATTTT.

Only a few counts were recorded for this clonotype. J is TRBJ2-7 and V is TRBV7-2; 7 bases match TRBD1. Trimming cost V 5 bases and J 3 bases; bases outside gene matches: 10. Germline V CDR1 and CDR2: SGHTA, FQGNSA. CDR3 length: 15 amino acids. CDR3 DNA sequence: TGTGCCAGCAGCCGAGACCGGGACAGCCTCTACGAGCAGTACTTC. It codes for CASSRDRDSLYEQYF.

This clonotype has only a few counts. This rearrangement joins TRBV2 to TRBJ2-3; 12 bases are shared with TRBD2. J gave up 2 bases and V 10 bases, and 7 bases lay outside the gene matches. CDR1 and CDR2 (germline): SNHLY, FYNNEI. This CDR3 has 15 residues. The CDR3 DNA reads as TGTGCCACCCCCGGACTAGCGGGAACCACAGATACGCAGTATTTT. This encodes CATPGLAGTTDTQYF.

This chain joins TRBV3-1 and TRBJ1-6; D is uncertain. Germline V lookup: CDR1 LGHDT, CDR2 YNNKEL (reference sequence). CDR3 length equals 14 residues. Trimming left V 3 bases short and J 10 bases short, with 13 bases between. The CDR3 loop reads CASSQGGKDSPLHF. CDR3 DNA: TGTGCCAGCAGCCAGGGCGGCAAGGACTCACCCCTCCACTTT.

This clonotype came up a few times. V and J are TRBV7-9 and TRBJ2-2, with 7 bases identical to TRBD1. Looked up from germline, CDR1 is SEHNR and CDR2 is FQNEAQ (reference sequence). CDR3 length: 15 amino acids. Germline trimming cut 6 bases from V and 6 bases from J; bases unmatched to any gene: 10. CDR3: CASRPTADRAGELFF. CDR3 coding DNA: TGTGCCAGCAGACCAACCGCCGACAGGGCCGGGGAGCTGTTTTTT. The whole variable domain, filled in from reference TRBV7-9 and TRBJ2-2, reads DTGVSQNPRHKITKRGQNVTFRCDPISEHNRLYWYRQTLGQGPEFLTYFQNEAQLEKSRLLSDRFSAERPKGSFSTLEIQRTEQGDSAMYLCASRPTADRAGELFFGEGSRLTVL.